This entry features one T cell receptor (beta chain) sequence. Its antigen is unidentified. This entry comes from a study of CD8 T cells in ankylosing spondylitis. Study conclusions and caveats: Among TCR beta sequences, a motif of roughly 8 highly homologous variants appeared characteristic of ankylosing spondylitis blood. In ankylosing spondylitis patients, matched synovial fluid reportedly showed significant enrichment of disease-linked clones. Certain motif variants had earlier been reported in reactive arthritis synovial fluid and blood.

Libraries of TCR beta came from quantitative 5'-RACE with molecular barcodes. TCRdb itself ran the 5' RACE reads through MiXCR, one entry per CDR3 protein. The data contain approximately 300,000 distinct CDR3 sequences, around 20% of them singletons. The specimen was blood, either unsorted or a sorted T cell fraction (not recorded which). This TCR derives from a male donor with ankylosing spondylitis or in good health (not recorded which).

CDR3 protein: CASSFRWGGPDTQYF. In DNA form, the CDR3 reads TGTGCCAGCAGTTTCAGGTGGGGGGGCCCAGATACGCAGTATTTT. The gene calls are TRBV12-3 or TRBV12-4 and TRBJ2-3; TRBD2 might be the D (7 bases). V lost 3 bases, J lost 4 bases, and 14 bases lay in between. The CDR3 loop spans 15 amino acids.